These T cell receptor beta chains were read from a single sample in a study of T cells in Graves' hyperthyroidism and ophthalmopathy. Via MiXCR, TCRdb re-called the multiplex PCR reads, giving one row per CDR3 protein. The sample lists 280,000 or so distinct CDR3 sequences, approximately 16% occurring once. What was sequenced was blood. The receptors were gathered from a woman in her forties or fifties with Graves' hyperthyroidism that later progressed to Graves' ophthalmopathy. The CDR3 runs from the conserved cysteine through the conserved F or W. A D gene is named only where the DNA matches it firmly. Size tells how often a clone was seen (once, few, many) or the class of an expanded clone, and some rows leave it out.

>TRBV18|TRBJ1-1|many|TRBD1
TGTGCCAGCTCACCACCGGAGACAGGGGGGGAGACTGAAGCTTTCTTT
CASSPPETGGETEAFF
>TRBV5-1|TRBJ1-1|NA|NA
TGCGCCAGCAGCTTCGATCGGAATGAAGCTTTCTTT
CASSFDRNEAFF
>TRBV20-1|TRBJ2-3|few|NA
TGCAGTGCTAGAGATTTGGTTCGAGGAAGCACAGATACGCAGTATTTT
CSARDLVRGSTDTQYF
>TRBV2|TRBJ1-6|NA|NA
TGTGCCAGCAGTGAAGTGCTGAGATCACCCCTCCACTTT
CASSEVLRSPLHF
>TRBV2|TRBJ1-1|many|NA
TGTGCCCTAACAGGGCGGGGTGGCACTGAAGCTTTCTTT
CALTGRGGTEAFF
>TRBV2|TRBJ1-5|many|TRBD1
TGTGCCAGCAAAGCCTCCAGGGGGTGGGGCAATCAGCCCCAGCATTTT
CASKASRGWGNQPQHF
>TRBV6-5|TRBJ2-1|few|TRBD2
TGTGCCAGCAGTTACTTGAGCATGTTGGCGGGAGTCCATGAGCAGTTCTTC
CASSYLSMLAGVHEQFF
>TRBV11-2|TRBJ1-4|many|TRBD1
TGTGCCAGCAGTCCCCAGGGGGCGGTTGAAAAACTGTTTTTT
CASSPQGAVEKLFF
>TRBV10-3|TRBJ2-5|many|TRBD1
TGTGCCATCAGTGAGAGGGGGCGAGAGACCCAGTACTTC
CAISERGRETQYF
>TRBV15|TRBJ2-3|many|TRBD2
TGTGCCACCAGCCTAGCGGGGTCCGAAGATACGCAGTATTTT
CATSLAGSEDTQYF
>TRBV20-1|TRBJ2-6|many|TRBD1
TGCAGTGCTAGCGAGACAGGGATCTCTGGGGCCAACGTCCTGACTTTC
CSASETGISGANVLTF
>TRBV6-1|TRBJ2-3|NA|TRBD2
TGTGCCAGCAGTGTATCCGGGACTAGCGGGAGTTGGACAGATACGCAGTATTTT
CASSVSGTSGSWTDTQYF
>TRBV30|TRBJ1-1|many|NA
TGTGCCGGACCGGGTGGTAGCGATACTGAAGCTTTCTTT
CAGPGGSDTEAFF
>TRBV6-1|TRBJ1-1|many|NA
TGTGCCAGCAGCCCACAGAACATGAACACTGAAGCTTTCTTT
CASSPQNMNTEAFF
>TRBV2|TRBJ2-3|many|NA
TGTGCCAGCAGTGAAGAGGGACGGAACACAGATACGCAGTATTTT
CASSEEGRNTDTQYF
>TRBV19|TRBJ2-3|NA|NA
TGTGCCAGTAGTATAGGGAGCGGCCTCGGGGCAGATACGCAGTATTTT
CASSIGSGLGADTQYF
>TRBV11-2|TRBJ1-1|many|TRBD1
TGTGCCAGCAGCTCCTACAGGGGGAGAACTGAAGCTTTCTTT
CASSSYRGRTEAFF
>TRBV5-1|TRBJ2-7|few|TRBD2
TGCGCCAGCAGCTTGGCCCCTAGCGGCTCCTACGAGCAGTACTTC
CASSLAPSGSYEQYF
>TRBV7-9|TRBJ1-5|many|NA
TGTGCCAGCAGCTTAGATGGTCTGAACAATCAGCCCCAGCATTTT
CASSLDGLNNQPQHF
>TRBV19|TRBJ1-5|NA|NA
TGTGCCAGTACCATATTGAGGGGCAATCAGCCCCAGCATTTT
CASTILRGNQPQHF
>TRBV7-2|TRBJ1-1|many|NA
TGTGCCAGCAGCTTAGGGGCGGGCAGGACAAACACTGAAGCTTTCTTT
CASSLGAGRTNTEAFF
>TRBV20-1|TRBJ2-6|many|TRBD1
TGCAGTGCTAGTCACAGGGGGCAAATGACTGGGGCCAACGTCCTGACTTTC
CSASHRGQMTGANVLTF
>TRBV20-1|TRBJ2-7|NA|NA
TGCAGTGCTAAGCACGGGACCTACTACGAGCAGTACTTC
CSAKHGTYYEQYF
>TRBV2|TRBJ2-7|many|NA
TGTGCCAGCAGGCCGGACAGTGCTACCTACGAGCAGTACTTC
CASRPDSATYEQYF
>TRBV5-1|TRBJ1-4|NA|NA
TGCGCCAGCAGCTCAGGGTCGGCTAATGAAAAACTGTTTTTT
CASSSGSANEKLFF
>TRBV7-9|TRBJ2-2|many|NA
TGTGCCAGCAGCTCAAACCCAGGGCGGGGTACCGGGGAGCTGTTTTTT
CASSSNPGRGTGELFF
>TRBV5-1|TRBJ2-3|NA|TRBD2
TGCGCCAGCAGCCGAACGACTAGCATACAAACAGATACGCAGTATTTT
CASSRTTSIQTDTQYF
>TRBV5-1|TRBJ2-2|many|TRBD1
TGCGCCAGCAGGCAGGCCGGACAGGGTGGAGCCGGGGAGCTGTTTTTT
CASRQAGQGGAGELFF
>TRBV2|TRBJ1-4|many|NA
TGTGCCAGCAGCGGCGTCGGCAGTCGCGAAAAACTGTTTTTT
CASSGVGSREKLFF
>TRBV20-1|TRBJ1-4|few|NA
TGCAGTGCTAGAGGTCAGGGTCGAGGATCTGGCTCATCTACTAATGAAAAACTGTTTTTT
CSARGQGRGSGSSTNEKLFF
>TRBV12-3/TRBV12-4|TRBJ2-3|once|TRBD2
TGTGCCAGCAGTTTGATGCGGGGGGGCCGGACAGATACGCAGTATTTT
CASSLMRGGRTDTQYF
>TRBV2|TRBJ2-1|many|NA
TGTGCCAGCAGTGGGATCAGGGAGGGGGTTTCCTACAATGAGCAGTTCTTC
CASSGIREGVSYNEQFF
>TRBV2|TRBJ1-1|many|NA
TGTGCCAGCAGTGCTGACGGGGGAGCTTTCTTT
CASSADGGAFF
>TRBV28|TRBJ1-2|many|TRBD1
TGTGCCAGCAGCCCCCCCTTAGAGGGGGCGCCGAACTATGGCTACACCTTC
CASSPPLEGAPNYGYTF
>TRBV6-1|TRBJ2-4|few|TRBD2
TGTGCCAGCAGTGGTCCTCCGGGACTAGCGGGCACTTATCTAGCCAAAAACATTCAGTGCTTC
CASSGPPGLAGTYLAKNIQCF
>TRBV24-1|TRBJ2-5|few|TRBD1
TGTGCCACCAGTAGGGGCCTCAACAGGGGGCAAGAGACCCAGTACTTC
CATSRGLNRGQETQYF
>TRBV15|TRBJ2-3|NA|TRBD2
TGTGCCACCAGCAGAGGTCGGCTAGCGGGGACAGATACGCAGTATTTT
CATSRGRLAGTDTQYF
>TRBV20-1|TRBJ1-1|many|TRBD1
TGCAGTGCTCCAGGACAGGGCGAGACTGAAGCTTTCTTT
CSAPGQGETEAFF
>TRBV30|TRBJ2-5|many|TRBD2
TGTGCCTGGAGCCCCTCCCCGGGACTAGCCCTGGAGACCCAGTACTTC
CAWSPSPGLALETQYF
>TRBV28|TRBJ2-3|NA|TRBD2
TGTGCCAGCAGTTTAGGCACTAGCGGGATAGATACGCAGTATTTT
CASSLGTSGIDTQYF
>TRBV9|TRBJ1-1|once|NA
TGTGCCAGCAGGAAGGGAGAGGGCACTGAAGCTTTCTTT
CASRKGEGTEAFF
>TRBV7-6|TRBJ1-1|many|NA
TGTGCCAGCAGCTTAAGTGTGCAATTATGGTATCCTAGGGGCACTGAAGCTTTCTTT
CASSLSVQLWYPRGTEAFF
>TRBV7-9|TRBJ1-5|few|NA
TGTGCCAGCAGCTTATCGTTGGGGGGCCGTAGCAATCAGCCCCAGCATTTT
CASSLSLGGRSNQPQHF
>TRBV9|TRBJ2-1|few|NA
TGTGCCAGCAGCCTGAGTAGGGGCCAGAACAATGAGCAGTTCTTC
CASSLSRGQNNEQFF
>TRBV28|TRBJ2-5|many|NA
TGTGCCAGCTTCACAGGGCGAGAGACCCAGTACTTC
CASFTGRETQYF
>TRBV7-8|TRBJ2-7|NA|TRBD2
TGTGCGGGGGGGAGCAGGGATAAGAACGAGCAGTACTTC
CAGGSRDKNEQYF